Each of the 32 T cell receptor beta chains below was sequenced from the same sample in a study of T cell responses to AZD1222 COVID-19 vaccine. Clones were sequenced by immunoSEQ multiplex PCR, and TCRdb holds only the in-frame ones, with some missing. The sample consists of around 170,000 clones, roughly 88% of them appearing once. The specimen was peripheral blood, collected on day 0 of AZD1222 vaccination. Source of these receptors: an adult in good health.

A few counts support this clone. The CDR3 sequence: CASGTPGLKGDYGYTF. In DNA, the CDR3 is TGTGCCAGCGGAACACCGGGGCTAAAAGGAGACTATGGCTACACCTTC. The chain is built from TRBV7-9 and TRBJ1-2; the D gene is possibly TRBD1 (5 bases). Germline V gives CDR1 SEHNR, CDR2 FQNEAQ (reference sequence). V was clipped by 8 bases and J by 3 bases, with 22 bases between them. This CDR3 spans 16 amino acids.

CDR3: CASSHGGGDIAETQYF. For the CDR3, the DNA is TGTGCCAGCAGCCATGGGGGCGGGGACATAGCGGAGACCCAGTACTTC. This chain joins TRBV3-1 (or the pseudogene TRBV3-2) and TRBJ2-5; the D gene could be TRBD1 or TRBD2 (6 bases each). CDR1 and CDR2 (germline): LGHDT, YNNKEL (reference sequence). V shed 3 bases and J shed 5 bases, with 19 bases lying between them. The CDR3 extends over 16 amino acids.

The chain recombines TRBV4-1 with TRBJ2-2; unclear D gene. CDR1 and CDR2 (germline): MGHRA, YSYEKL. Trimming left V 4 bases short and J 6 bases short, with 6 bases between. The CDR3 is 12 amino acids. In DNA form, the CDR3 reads TGCGCCAGCAGCCCAGTCCCCGGGGAGCTGTTTTTT. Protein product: CASSPVPGELFF.

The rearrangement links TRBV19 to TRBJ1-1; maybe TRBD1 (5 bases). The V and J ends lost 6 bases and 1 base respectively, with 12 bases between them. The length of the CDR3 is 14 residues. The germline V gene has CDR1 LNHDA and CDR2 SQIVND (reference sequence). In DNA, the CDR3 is TGTGCCAGTAGAGGCTTACAGGCGAACACTGAAGCTTTCTTT. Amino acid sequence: CASRGLQANTEAFF.

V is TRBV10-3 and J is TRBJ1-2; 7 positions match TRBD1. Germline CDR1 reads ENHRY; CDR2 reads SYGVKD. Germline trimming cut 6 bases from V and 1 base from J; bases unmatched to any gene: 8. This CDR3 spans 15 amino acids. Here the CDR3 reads CAIRNPGTDNYGYTF. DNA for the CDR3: TGTGCCATCAGGAACCCCGGGACAGATAACTATGGCTACACCTTC.

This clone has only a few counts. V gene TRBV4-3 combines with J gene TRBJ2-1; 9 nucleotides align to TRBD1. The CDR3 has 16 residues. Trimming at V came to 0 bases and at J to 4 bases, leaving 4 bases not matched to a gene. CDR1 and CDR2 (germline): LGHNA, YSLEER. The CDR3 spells CASSQDVGTGYNEQFF. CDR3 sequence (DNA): TGCGCCAGCAGCCAAGACGTAGGGACAGGGTACAATGAGCAGTTCTTC.

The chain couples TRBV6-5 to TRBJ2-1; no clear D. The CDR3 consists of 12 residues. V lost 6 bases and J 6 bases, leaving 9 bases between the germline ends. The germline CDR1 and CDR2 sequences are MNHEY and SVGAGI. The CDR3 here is CASSPTRNEQFF. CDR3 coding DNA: TGTGCCAGCAGCCCCACACGCAATGAGCAGTTCTTC.

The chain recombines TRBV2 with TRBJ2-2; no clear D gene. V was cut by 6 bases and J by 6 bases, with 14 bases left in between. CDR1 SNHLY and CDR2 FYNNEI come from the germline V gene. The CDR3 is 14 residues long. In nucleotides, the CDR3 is TGTGCCAGCAGGAAGACTGTTGGGGCCGGGGAGCTGTTTTTT. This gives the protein CASRKTVGAGELFF.

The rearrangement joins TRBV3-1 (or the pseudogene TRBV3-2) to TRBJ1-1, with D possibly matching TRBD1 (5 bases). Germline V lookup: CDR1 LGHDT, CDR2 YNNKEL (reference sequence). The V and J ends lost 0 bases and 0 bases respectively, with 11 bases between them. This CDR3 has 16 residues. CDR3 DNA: TGTGCCAGCAGCCAAGAAGGGGTCTTTCTGAACACTGAAGCTTTCTTT. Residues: CASSQEGVFLNTEAFF.

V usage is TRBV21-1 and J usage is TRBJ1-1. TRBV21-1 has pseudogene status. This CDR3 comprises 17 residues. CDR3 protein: CASGSSGGPTLNTEAFF. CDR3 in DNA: TGTGCCAGCGGGTCGAGTGGGGGGCCAACGTTGAACACTGAAGCTTTCTTT.

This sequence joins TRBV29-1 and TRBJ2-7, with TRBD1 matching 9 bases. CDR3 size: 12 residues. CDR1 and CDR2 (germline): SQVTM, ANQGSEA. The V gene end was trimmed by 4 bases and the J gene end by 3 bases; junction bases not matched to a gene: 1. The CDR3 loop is CSVGDRVYEQYF. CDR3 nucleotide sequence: TGCAGCGTTGGGGACAGGGTCTACGAGCAGTACTTC.

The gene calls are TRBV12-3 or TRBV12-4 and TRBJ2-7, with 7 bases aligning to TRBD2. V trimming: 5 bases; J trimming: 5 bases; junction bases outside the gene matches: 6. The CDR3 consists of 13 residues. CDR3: CASSTGTINEQYF. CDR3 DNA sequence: TGTGCCAGCAGTACCGGGACTATAAACGAGCAGTACTTC.

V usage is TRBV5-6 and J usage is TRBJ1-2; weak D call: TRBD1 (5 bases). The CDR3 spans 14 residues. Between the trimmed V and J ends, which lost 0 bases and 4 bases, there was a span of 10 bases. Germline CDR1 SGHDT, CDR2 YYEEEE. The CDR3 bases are TGTGCCAGCAGCTTGGGGACAAGTACCTATGGCTACACCTTC. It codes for CASSLGTSTYGYTF.

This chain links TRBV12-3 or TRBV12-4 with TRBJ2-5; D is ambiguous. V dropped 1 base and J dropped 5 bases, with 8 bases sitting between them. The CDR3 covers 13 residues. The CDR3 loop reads CASSLVGWETQYF. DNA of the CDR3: TGTGCCAGCAGTTTAGTGGGCTGGGAGACCCAGTACTTC.

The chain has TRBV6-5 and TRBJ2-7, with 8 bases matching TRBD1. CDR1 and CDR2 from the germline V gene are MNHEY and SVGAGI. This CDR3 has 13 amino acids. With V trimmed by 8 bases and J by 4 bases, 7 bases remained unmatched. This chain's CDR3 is CASQQGDRYEQYF. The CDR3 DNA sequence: TGTGCCAGCCAACAGGGGGATAGGTACGAGCAGTACTTC.

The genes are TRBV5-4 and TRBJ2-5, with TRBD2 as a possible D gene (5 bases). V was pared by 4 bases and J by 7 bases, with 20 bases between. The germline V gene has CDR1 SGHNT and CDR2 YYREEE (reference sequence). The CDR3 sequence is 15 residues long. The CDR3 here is CASSPTSASVGTQYF. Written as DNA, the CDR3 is TGTGCCAGCAGCCCAACTAGTGCTTCCGTTGGGACCCAGTACTTC.

The CDR3, as DNA: TGTGCCAGTAAGCGTGTCGGAGGCGAGCCTTCCTATGGCTACACCTTC. This gives the protein CASKRVGGEPSYGYTF. This chain connects TRBV19 to TRBJ1-2; D is undetermined. The V gene lost 7 bases and the J gene lost 4 bases, with 22 bases spanning the gap. Per germline, CDR1 LNHDA and CDR2 SQIVND (reference sequence). The CDR3 runs to 16 residues.

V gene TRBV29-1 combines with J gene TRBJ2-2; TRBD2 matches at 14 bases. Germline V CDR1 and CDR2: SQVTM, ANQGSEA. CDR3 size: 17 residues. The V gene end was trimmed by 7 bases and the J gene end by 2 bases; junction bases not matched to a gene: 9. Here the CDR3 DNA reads TGCAGCGCCCGAGGCGGGACTAGCGGGGGTAACACCGGGGAGCTGTTTTTT. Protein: CSARGGTSGGNTGELFF.

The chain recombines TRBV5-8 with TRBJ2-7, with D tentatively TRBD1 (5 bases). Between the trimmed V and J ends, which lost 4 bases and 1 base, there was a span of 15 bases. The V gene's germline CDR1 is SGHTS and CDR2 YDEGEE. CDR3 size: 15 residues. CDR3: CASSEGPQGSYEQYF. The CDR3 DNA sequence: TGTGCCAGCAGCGAAGGGCCGCAGGGTTCCTACGAGCAGTACTTC.

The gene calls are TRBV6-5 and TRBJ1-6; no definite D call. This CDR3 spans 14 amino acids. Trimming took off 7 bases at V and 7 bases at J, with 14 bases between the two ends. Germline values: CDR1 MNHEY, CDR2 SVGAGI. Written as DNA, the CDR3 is TGTGCCAGCACCTTTCGGGCGGGGAATTCACCCCTCCACTTT. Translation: CASTFRAGNSPLHF.

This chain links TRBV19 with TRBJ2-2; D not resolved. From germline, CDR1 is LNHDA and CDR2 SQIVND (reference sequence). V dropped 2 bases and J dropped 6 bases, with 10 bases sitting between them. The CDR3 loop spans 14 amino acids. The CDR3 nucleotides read TGTGCCAGTAGTATATCCGCAAACGCCGGGGAGCTGTTTTTT. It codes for CASSISANAGELFF.

The DNA of the CDR3 is TGCGCCAGCAGCCAAGTTTGGGGGTCAGATACGCAGTATTTT. This sequence encodes CASSQVWGSDTQYF. The chain recombines TRBV4-1 with TRBJ2-3; perhaps D is TRBD1 or TRBD2 (5 bases each). Looked up from germline, CDR1 is MGHRA and CDR2 is YSYEKL. Trimming took 1 base from V and 4 from J, leaving 9 bases between them. The length of the CDR3 is 14 residues.

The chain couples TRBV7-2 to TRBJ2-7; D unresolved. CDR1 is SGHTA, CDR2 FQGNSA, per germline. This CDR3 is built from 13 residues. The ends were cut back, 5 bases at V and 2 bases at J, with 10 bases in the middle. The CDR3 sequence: CASSRQETYEQYF. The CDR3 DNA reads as TGTGCCAGCAGCCGCCAGGAGACCTACGAGCAGTACTTC.

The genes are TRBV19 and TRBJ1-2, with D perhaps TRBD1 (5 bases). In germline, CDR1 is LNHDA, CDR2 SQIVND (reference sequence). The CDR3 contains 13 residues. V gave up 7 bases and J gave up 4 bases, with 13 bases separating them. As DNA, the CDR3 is TGTGCCAGTACCGTGGGGGTATCCTATGGCTACACCTTC. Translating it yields CASTVGVSYGYTF.

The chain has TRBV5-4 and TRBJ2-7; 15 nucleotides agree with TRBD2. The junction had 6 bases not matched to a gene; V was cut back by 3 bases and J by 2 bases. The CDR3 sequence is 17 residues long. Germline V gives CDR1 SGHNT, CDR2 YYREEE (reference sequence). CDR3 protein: CASSSGLAGGTTYEQYF. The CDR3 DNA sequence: TGTGCCAGCAGCTCGGGACTAGCGGGAGGCACCACCTACGAGCAGTACTTC.

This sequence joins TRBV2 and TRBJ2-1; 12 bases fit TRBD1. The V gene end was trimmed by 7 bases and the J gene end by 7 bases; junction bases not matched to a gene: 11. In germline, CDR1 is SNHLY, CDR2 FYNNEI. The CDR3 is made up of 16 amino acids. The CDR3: CASKKMGQGAGNEQFF. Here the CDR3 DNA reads TGTGCCAGCAAAAAAATGGGACAGGGGGCGGGAAATGAGCAGTTCTTC.

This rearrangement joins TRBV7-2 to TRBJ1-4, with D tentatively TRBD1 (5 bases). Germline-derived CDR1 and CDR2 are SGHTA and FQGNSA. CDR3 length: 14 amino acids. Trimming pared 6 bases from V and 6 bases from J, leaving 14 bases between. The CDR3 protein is CASSFWVGDEKLFF. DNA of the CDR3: TGTGCCAGCAGTTTCTGGGTGGGGGATGAAAAACTGTTTTTT.

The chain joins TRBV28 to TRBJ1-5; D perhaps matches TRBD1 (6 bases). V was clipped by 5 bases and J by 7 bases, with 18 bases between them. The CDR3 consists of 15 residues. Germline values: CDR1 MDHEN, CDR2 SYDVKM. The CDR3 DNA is TGTGCCAGCAGTCCCCGTTCGGGGGGCTGGCAGCCCCAGCATTTT. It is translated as CASSPRSGGWQPQHF.

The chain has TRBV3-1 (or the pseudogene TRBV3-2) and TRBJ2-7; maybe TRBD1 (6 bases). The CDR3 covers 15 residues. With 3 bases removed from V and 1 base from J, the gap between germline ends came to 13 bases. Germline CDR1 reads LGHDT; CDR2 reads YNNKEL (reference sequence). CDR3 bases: TGTGCCAGCAGCCACCCCCGGGACACTTCCTACGAGCAGTACTTC. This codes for CASSHPRDTSYEQYF.

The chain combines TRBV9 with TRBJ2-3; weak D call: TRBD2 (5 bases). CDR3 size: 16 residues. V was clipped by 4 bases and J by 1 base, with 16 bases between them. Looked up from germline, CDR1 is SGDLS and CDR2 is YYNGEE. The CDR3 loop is CASSPPPGSGTDTQYF. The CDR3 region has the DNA TGTGCCAGCAGCCCCCCCCCGGGATCGGGCACAGATACGCAGTATTTT.

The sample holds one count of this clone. The CDR3 spells CASSQVGYPGNTEAFF. Written as DNA, the CDR3 is TGCGCCAGCAGCCAAGTTGGGTACCCAGGAAACACTGAAGCTTTCTTT. The rearrangement links TRBV4-1 to TRBJ1-1; D is uncertain. The V end was cut by 1 base, the J end by 2 bases, with 14 bases between. This CDR3 spans 16 amino acids. CDR1 is MGHRA, CDR2 YSYEKL, per germline.

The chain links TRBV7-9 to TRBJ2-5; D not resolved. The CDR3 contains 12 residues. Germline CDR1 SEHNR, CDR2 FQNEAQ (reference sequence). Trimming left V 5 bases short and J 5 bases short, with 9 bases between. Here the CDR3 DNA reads TGTGCCAGCAGCCCCATGTTTGAGACCCAGTACTTC. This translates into CASSPMFETQYF.